Listed below are T cell receptor beta chains from one sample, sequenced in a study of siplizumab effects on memory and regulatory T cells. Clones were read by immunoSEQ multiplex PCR, and TCRdb kept only the in-frame ones, dropping some. This sample has approximately 56,000 clones; just over 95% occur once, and the top ten carry about 1%. The sequenced material came from naive CD8+ T cells sorted from blood. These receptors came from a human donor in good health. Each CDR3 is given with its conserved first and last residue. The D gene is left open where the match is weak.

j_call: TRBJ2-1; cdr3_length: 15; v_call: TRBV11-2; d_call: TRBD2; cdr3_nt: TGTGCCAGCAGCTCCACTAGCGGGAGAGATGATGAGCAGTTCTTC; cdr3_aa: CASSSTSGRDDEQFF
j_call: TRBJ2-5; cdr3_length: 17; v_call: TRBV5-5; d_call: TRBD2; cdr3_nt: TGTGCCAGCAGCCCGGGACTAGCGGGAGGTTATCAAGAGACCCAGTACTTC; cdr3_aa: CASSPGLAGGYQETQYF
j_call: TRBJ1-1; cdr3_length: 15; v_call: TRBV4-1; d_call: NA; cdr3_nt: TGCGCCAGCACCCACTTGGGACCGATGAACACTGAAGCTTTCTTT; cdr3_aa: CASTHLGPMNTEAFF
j_call: TRBJ1-1; cdr3_length: 11; v_call: TRBV7-9; d_call: NA; cdr3_nt: TGTGCCAGCACAGGGAACACTGAAGCTTTCTTT; cdr3_aa: CASTGNTEAFF
j_call: TRBJ2-7; cdr3_length: 15; v_call: TRBV28; d_call: NA; cdr3_nt: TGTGCCAGCAGTTTGGGACCAGGGGCGTCCTACGAGCAGTACTTC; cdr3_aa: CASSLGPGASYEQYF
j_call: TRBJ2-1; cdr3_length: 12; v_call: TRBV7-8; d_call: NA; cdr3_nt: TGTGCCAGCAGCCCCCACAATTTGGAGCAGTTCTTC; cdr3_aa: CASSPHNLEQFF
j_call: TRBJ1-1; cdr3_length: 13; v_call: TRBV5-1; d_call: NA; cdr3_nt: TGCGCCAGCAGCTCGGACACGAACACTGAAGCTTTCTTT; cdr3_aa: CASSSDTNTEAFF
j_call: TRBJ2-1; cdr3_length: 13; v_call: TRBV6-4; d_call: NA; cdr3_nt: TGTGCCAGTGGGGACCGCAACGACAATGAGCAGTTCTTC; cdr3_aa: CASGDRNDNEQFF
j_call: TRBJ2-1; cdr3_length: 12; v_call: TRBV29-1; d_call: NA; cdr3_nt: TGCAGCGTTCGGACTGTACACAATGAGCAGTTCTTC; cdr3_aa: CSVRTVHNEQFF
j_call: TRBJ2-2; cdr3_length: 16; v_call: TRBV4-3; d_call: NA; cdr3_nt: TGCGCCAGCAGCTTTCGGACTGACCCGAACACCGGGGAGCTGTTTTTT; cdr3_aa: CASSFRTDPNTGELFF
j_call: TRBJ2-7; cdr3_length: 13; v_call: TRBV28; d_call: NA; cdr3_nt: TGTGCCAGCACCATGAGTCCAGGGTACGAGCAGTACTTC; cdr3_aa: CASTMSPGYEQYF
j_call: TRBJ2-7; cdr3_length: 14; v_call: TRBV11-3; d_call: NA; cdr3_nt: TGTGCCAGCAGCTTTAAGCCGGTACTGTACGAGCAGTACTTC; cdr3_aa: CASSFKPVLYEQYF
j_call: TRBJ2-5; cdr3_length: 15; v_call: TRBV11-3; d_call: TRBD2; cdr3_nt: TGTGCCAGCAGTCACCCGGGACTAGCGAGAGAGACCCAGTACTTC; cdr3_aa: CASSHPGLARETQYF
j_call: TRBJ2-7; cdr3_length: 18; v_call: TRBV15; d_call: TRBD2; cdr3_nt: TGTGCCACCAGCAGAGACAGCTTTCTGGGCTATGGGACTACCGAGCAGTACTTC; cdr3_aa: CATSRDSFLGYGTTEQYF
j_call: TRBJ2-1; cdr3_length: 14; v_call: TRBV7-9; d_call: TRBD2; cdr3_nt: TGTGCCAGCAGCTTAGCCCCTAGCGGGAGCCAGCAGTTCTTC; cdr3_aa: CASSLAPSGSQQFF
j_call: TRBJ2-2; cdr3_length: 15; v_call: TRBV9; d_call: TRBD2; cdr3_nt: TGTGCCAGCAGCCCCCCGGGGGGGCTCACCGGGGAGCTGTTTTTT; cdr3_aa: CASSPPGGLTGELFF